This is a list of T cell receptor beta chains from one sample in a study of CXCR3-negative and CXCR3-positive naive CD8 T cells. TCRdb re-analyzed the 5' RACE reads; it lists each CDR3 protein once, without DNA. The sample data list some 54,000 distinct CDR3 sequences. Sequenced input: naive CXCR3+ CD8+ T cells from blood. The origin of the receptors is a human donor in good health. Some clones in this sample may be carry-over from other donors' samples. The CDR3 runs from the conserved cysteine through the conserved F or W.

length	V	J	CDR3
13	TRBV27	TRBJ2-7	CASSSGQGYEQYF
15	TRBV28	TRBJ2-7	CASSLSRTGGYEQYF
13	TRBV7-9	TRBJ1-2	CASSLHRDDGYTF
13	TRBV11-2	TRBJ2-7	CASSLETGYEQYF
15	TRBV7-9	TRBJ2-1	CASSLYHVSYNEQFF
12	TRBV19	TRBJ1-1	CASSADRAEAFF
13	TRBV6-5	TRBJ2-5	CASGSTDQETQYF
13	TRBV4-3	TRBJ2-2	CASRPTNTGELFF
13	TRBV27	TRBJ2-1	CASNIRPTGRQFF
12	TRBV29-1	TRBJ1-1	CSVDGEANEAFF
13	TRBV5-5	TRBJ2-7	CASSLATSYEQYF
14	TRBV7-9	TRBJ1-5	CASSLGEANQPQHF
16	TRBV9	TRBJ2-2	CASSLGGGRTTGELFF
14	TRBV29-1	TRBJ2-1	CSAVQGAGYNEQFF
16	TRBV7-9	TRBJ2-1	CASSLSSGPLYNEQFF
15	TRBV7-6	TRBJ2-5	CASSSSGIQLETQYF
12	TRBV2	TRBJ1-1	CASDRRNTEAFF
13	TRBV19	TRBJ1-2	CASREDRVKGYTF
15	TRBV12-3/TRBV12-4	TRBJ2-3	CASMSGEGWIDTQYF
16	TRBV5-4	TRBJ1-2	CASSLGRQGSNYGYTF
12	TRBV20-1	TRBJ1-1	CSARTGDTEAFF
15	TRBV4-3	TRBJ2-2	CASSRGGADTGELFF
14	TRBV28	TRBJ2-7	CASSILMAGWEQYF
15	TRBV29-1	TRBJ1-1	CSVNGVQNSNTEAFF
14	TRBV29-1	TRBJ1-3	CSVVETGHGNTIYF
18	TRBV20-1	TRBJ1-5	CSATDTALDSYSNQPQHF